The subject of this entry is one T cell receptor (beta chain). The sample holds many counts of this clonotype. Its antigen remains unidentified. Qualities for individual bases were not recorded, and no much larger clone is one base off. This entry is derived from a study of T-cell memory formation after mild COVID-19 (TCRdb year 2021). With respect to the entire study: Most TCR sequence clusters were specific to one of the two donors. Longitudinal TCRalpha and TCRbeta repertoire sequencing tracked T-cell clones expanding and contracting after mild COVID-19 in a couple of donors. The cohort comprised two young, previously healthy adult volunteers, one female and one male. Broader findings and caveats from the paper: Balanced CD4/CD8 phenotypes were observed for clones contracting from day 15 to 85, whereas a bias towards CD4+ was observed for a second wave of clones expanding from day 15 to 37. The detection of some responding clones in pre-infection memory suggests that pre-existing cross-reactive memory T cells joined the SARS-CoV-2 response. SARS-CoV-2 specificity of the second-wave clones peaking on day 37 was not confirmed. Contracting CD4+ clones appeared mostly in the CM and EM memory subsets, whereas CD8+ clones were enriched in EMRA. The study covered only a couple of mild cases, and larger cohorts including severe cases with pre-infection samples were considered necessary.

Sequencing used an Illumina NovaSeq 6000. cDNA libraries for TCRalpha and TCRbeta were prepared by 5'RACE using constant-segment primers, with sample barcodes and unique molecular identifiers added. Trizol reagent was used to extract RNA from every sample. Library amplification was performed in two PCR steps, and a second sample barcode and Illumina TruSeq adapters were introduced in the second step. Sequencing of the libraries was done on an Illumina NovaSeq, producing 2 x 150 bp paired-end reads. The paper's processing steps were these. Demultiplexing of reads and collapsing into UMI-guided consensus sequences were performed with migec v1.2.7. With mixcr v2.1.11, UMI consensuses were aligned to TRA and TRB V and J templates and assembled into clonotypes. A clonotype was counted as expanded or contracted only when both edgeR and NoisET called the clonotype significant, with the noise models trained on biological replicates. For edgeR calls, the thresholds were a false discovery rate-adjusted p below 0.01 and a log2 fold-change of 1. As an exploratory analysis of dynamics, max-normalized trajectories of the 1000 most abundant clonotypes were examined by PCA with hierarchical clustering. Separately sequenced CD4+ and CD8+ repertoires were used to assign the CD4 or CD8 phenotype of responding clones. The public reads were quality trimmed at Q25 with fastp and then assembled into clones with MiXCR by TCRdb, keeping productive beta chains. Rows are combined by CDR3 protein, so each entry shows the most common genes and DNA. These V and J calls rely on TCRdb rather than the paper's analysis. Within this sample are around 140,000 distinct CDR3 sequences, with approximately 6% of them counted one time only. Roughly 1.9% of the sample belongs to the ten largest clones.

PBMCs were isolated by Ficoll-Paque density gradient centrifugation. V is clipped by 2 bases and J by 0 bases, and the sequence between their germline boundaries is 14 bases long. Spanning cysteine to phenylalanine, the CDR3 consists of 18 amino acids. Only the CDR3 region is kept as DNA, spanning 54 bases read in frame from base 1. From the germline V gene, CDR1 is SGHVS and CDR2 is FQNEAQ. The sample comprised PBMCs or a T cell subset sorted from them (not recorded which). In this chain, TRBV7-8 is recombined with TRBJ2-6; no confident D gene assignment can be made. The sequence derives from an adult woman who had mild COVID-19 (a few samples of this study predate the infection). The sample titles of this study are shuffled in the database, so cell type and time point are left out; the donor was told from shared clones. The CDR3 loop reads CASSLTARANSGANVLTF. In nucleotide form, the sequence is TGTGCCAGCAGCTTAACGGCCAGAGCCAACTCTGGGGCCAACGTCCTGACTTTC.